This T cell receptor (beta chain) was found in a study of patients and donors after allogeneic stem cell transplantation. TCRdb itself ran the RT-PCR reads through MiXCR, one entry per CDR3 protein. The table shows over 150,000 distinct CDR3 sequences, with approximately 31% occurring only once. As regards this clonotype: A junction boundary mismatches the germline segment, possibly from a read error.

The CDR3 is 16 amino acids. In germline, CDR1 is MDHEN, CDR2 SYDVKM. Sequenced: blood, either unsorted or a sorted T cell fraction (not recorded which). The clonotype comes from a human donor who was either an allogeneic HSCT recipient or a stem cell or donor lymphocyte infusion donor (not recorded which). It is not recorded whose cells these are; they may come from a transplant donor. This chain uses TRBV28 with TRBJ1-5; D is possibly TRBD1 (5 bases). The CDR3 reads CASILHLTGSNQPQHF. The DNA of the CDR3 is TGTGCCAGCATTTTACACCTCACAGGTAGCAATCAGCCCCAGCATTTT.